The text below deals with one T cell receptor beta chain. Trimming shortened V by 1 base and J by 9 bases, and 7 bases separated the two germline ends. Germline lookup yields CDR1 DFQATT and CDR2 SNEGSKA (reference sequence). The CDR3 runs to 11 residues. The sample belongs to a study of blood T cell repertoires in COVID-19. The overall study: The United States, Italy and Spain provided the acute and convalescent COVID-19 samples.

Assay: immunoSEQ multiplex PCR; the TCRdb copy retains only in-frame clones and omits some. This repertoire shows a few hundred thousand clones, under 90% found once; its top ten account for 0.94%. Material: peripheral blood. The clonotype originates from a woman aged 35 to 49 who had recovered from COVID-19. V usage is TRBV20-1 and J usage is TRBJ2-1; unclear D gene. This CDR3 reads CSARVSVEQFF. DNA of the CDR3: TGCAGTGCTAGAGTGTCTGTTGAGCAGTTCTTC.